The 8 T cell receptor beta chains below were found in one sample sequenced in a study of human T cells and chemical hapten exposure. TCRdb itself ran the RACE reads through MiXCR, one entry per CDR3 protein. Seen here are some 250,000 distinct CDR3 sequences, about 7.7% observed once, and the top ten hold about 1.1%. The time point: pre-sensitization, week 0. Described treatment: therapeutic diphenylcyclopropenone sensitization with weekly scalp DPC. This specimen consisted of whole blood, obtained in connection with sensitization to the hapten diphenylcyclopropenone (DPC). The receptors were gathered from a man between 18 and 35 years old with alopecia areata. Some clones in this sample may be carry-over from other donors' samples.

CDR3 in amino acids: CASTILIEQPQHF. CDR3 DNA sequence: TGTGCCAGCACCATCCTAATCGAACAGCCCCAGCATTTT. This rearrangement joins TRBV28 to TRBJ1-5; D ambiguous. Germline lookup yields CDR1 MDHEN and CDR2 SYDVKM. The V end was cut by 7 bases, the J end by 7 bases, with 14 bases between. The CDR3 length is 13 residues.

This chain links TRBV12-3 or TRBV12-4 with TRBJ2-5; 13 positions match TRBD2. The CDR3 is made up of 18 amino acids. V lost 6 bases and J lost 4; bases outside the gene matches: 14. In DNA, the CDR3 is TGTGCCAGCAGCAAAGGACTAGCGGGGGAAGAATTCGTAGAGACCCAGTACTTC. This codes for CASSKGLAGEEFVETQYF.

CDR3 sequence: CAISEGQGVRTEAFF. The CDR3 DNA reads as TGTGCCATCAGTGAGGGACAGGGGGTAAGGACTGAAGCTTTCTTT. The rearrangement joins TRBV10-3 to TRBJ1-1; 10 bases agree with TRBD1. CDR1 ENHRY and CDR2 SYGVKD come from the germline V gene. After removal of 2 bases from V and 5 bases from J, the junction contained 5 bases not matched to a gene. The CDR3 runs 15 residues.

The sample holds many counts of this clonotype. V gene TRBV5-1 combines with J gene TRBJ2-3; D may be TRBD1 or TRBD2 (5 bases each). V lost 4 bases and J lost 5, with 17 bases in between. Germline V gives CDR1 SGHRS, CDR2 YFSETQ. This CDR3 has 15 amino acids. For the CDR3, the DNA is TGCGCCAGCAGCGAGGGACCCCCTCGGGGAGATACGCAGTATTTT. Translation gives CASSEGPPRGDTQYF.

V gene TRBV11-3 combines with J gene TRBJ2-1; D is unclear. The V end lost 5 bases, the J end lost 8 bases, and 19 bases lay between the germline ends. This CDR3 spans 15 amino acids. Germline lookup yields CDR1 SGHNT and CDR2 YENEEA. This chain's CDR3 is CASSAASPFWDEQFF. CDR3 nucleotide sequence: TGTGCCAGCAGCGCCGCTTCACCTTTTTGGGATGAGCAGTTCTTC.

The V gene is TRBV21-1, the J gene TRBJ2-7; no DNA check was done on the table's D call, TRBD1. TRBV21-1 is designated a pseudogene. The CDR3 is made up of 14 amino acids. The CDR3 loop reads CASSKEDRNYEQYV. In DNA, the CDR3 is TGTGCCAGCAGCAAAGAGGACAGGAACTACGAGCAGTACGTC.

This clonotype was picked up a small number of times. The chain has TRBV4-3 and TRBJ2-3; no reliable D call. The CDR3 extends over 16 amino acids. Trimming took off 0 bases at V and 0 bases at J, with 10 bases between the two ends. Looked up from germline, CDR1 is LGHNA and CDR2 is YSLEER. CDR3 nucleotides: TGCGCCAGCAGCCAAGATCACGGGCAAAGCACAGATACGCAGTATTTT. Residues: CASSQDHGQSTDTQYF.

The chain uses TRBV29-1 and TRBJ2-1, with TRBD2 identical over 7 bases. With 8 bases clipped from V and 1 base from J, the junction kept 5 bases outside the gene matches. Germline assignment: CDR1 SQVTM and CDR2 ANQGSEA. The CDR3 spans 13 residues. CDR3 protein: CSWWGGSYNEQFF. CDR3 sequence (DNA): TGCAGCTGGTGGGGGGGTTCCTACAATGAGCAGTTCTTC.